Sequencing of this T cell receptor (beta chain) was carried out in a study of early T cells in non-severe SARS-CoV-2 infection (dated by TCRdb to the early 2020s). Some background on the complete study: Because TCR sequencing relied on bulk RNA taken from unsorted whole blood, pairing of alpha and beta chains was not possible.

A case-control design nested within a healthcare worker cohort in London, UK, was used, with weekly nasopharyngeal swab PCR tests and blood sampling performed. Between 23 and 31 March 2020, the week of the UK lockdown, healthcare workers were enrolled and then followed up weekly for as long as 16 weeks. The library relied on 5' RACE. The data were produced on a NextSeq 500. The TCR library protocol attached unique molecular identifiers to individual cDNA molecules to correct for sequencing error and PCR bias. Sequencing covered both TCR alpha and beta chains, and within each sample the abundances of alpha and beta sequences were tightly co-correlated. As for the authors' bioinformatics: V gene, J gene and CDR3 annotation of TCR sequences was performed with Decombinator V4. Expanded TCRs were defined as changing significantly between any two time points under a Poisson model with p below 0.0001. TCR abundances were normalised to the total number of TCRs sequenced per sample and expressed as counts per million. TRAV1-2 paired with TRAJ12, TRAJ20 or TRAJ33 defined MAIT TCRs, while TRAV10 paired with TRAJ18 defined iNKT TCRs. A search of VDJdb, accessed on 1 November 2021, was run for TCRs annotated to CMV, EBV and SARS-CoV-2, with TCRs annotated for multiple antigens excluded. TCRdb ran its own pipeline on the public reads, namely fastp trimming at Q25 and MiXCR clone calling, and kept in-frame beta chains. Entries that share a CDR3 protein sequence are merged under the most common genes and DNA. TCRdb's processing, not the study's, gives the V and J calls here. The sample records around 99,000 distinct CDR3 sequences, around 10% of which are singletons. The ten largest clones represent about 7.6% of the sample.

From a lookup of the germline V gene, CDR1 and CDR2 are SGHDT and YYEEEE. From the cysteine up to the phenylalanine, the CDR3 has a length of 18 residues. The CDR3 DNA has 54 bases and is translated from base 1. V ends up 1 base short and J 0 bases short, with an unmatched junction base count of 12. This clonotype was found many times. This clone's antigen is unknown. No base quality values were provided; no much bigger clone lies one nucleotide off. Paper-wide results and their limitations: VDJdb matching was skewed toward anti-spike CD8 responses and likely underestimated virus-specific expansions by missing private and CD4 specificities.

Sequencing was carried out using whole blood. This receptor chain uses TRBV5-6 and TRBJ1-1, and 7 junction bases match TRBD1. This TCR was recovered from an adult who was a healthcare worker with PCR-confirmed SARS-CoV-2 infection or an uninfected control (not recorded which). The CDR3 corresponds to CASSLWRAGGTLNTEAFF. The bases are TGTGCCAGCAGCTTGTGGAGGGCAGGGGGGACGCTGAACACTGAAGCTTTCTTT.